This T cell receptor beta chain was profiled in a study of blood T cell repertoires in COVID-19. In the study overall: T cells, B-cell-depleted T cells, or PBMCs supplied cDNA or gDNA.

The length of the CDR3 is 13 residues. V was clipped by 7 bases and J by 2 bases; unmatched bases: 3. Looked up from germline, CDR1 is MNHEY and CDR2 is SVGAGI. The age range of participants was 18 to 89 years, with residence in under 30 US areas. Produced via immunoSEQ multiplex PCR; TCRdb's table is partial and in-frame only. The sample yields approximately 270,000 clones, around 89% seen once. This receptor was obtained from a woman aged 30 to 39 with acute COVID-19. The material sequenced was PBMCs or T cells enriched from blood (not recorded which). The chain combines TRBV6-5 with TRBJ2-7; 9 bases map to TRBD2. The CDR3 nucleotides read TGTGCCAGCATGCGGGAGGGCCCCTACGAGCAGTACTTC. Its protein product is CASMREGPYEQYF.